The entry below gives a single T cell receptor beta chain sequence along with its context. The table lists this clonotype with many counts. Its antigen is currently not known. No quality values exist for individual bases; no much larger clone is one base distant. The record originates from a study of T cells in Graves' hyperthyroidism and ophthalmopathy (dated by TCRdb to the late 2010s). For context, the study as a whole: Peripheral blood samples were taken at initial diagnosis, before any treatment was given. The paper describes TCR Vbeta CDR3 sequencing of 140 or so peripheral blood samples, made up of fewer than 50 ophthalmopathy patients, approximately 73 hyperthyroidism patients and 17 progressor patients. The study also compared thyroid tissue and blood T-cell repertoires from roughly 6 Graves' hyperthyroidism patients. Prospective prediction of ophthalmopathy was tested in an independent validation cohort consisting of some 19 hyperthyroidism patients and more than 15 patients who later progressed to ophthalmopathy. A discovery cohort of about a hundred patients, about 44 with Graves' ophthalmopathy and more than 55 with stable Graves' hyperthyroidism, was used to find distinguishing TCR V-J signatures. After sampling, hyperthyroidism patients received methimazole starting at 30 mg daily, and ophthalmopathy patients received high-dose intravenous methylprednisolone. The 100 or so discovery patients were randomly split 7:3 into training and test sets.

Clipping removes 5 bases from V and 4 bases from J, with 7 as the unmatched junction base count. Taken from the germline V gene, the CDR1 and CDR2 loops are SGHAT and FQNNGV. From its cysteine to its phenylalanine, the CDR3 spans 14 amino acids. The CDR3 DNA has 42 bases and is translated from base 1. Amplification of TCR beta CDR3 regions was carried out from RNA transcripts. A first-round RT-PCR of the TCR CDR3 used the HTBI primer set with the Qiagen OneStep RT-PCR kit. A second multiplex PCR round built the libraries, followed by size selection and purification. Libraries were sequenced paired-end with 100 bp reads on an Illumina HiSeq2000. In the paper's pipeline: SOAPnuke was used to process the raw data, removing reads that contained adapters or uncalled bases, had a mean Phred below 15, or lacked an exact match to the constant primer or identifier. COPE v1.2.5 was used to merge high-quality paired reads, and clonotypes were defined as unique nucleotide sequences. Clonotypes were aligned to IMGT TRBV, TRBD and TRBJ reference segments using MiTCR v1.1. Analysis was restricted to V-J combinations with a frequency above 0.0001, which covered about 99% of repertoires. The TCS score was defined as F50 (clonal expansion) divided by E x V (chaos), with BLOSUM62-based TCRdist calculated between CDR3 peptides within each V-J. Welch's t-statistics and random forest reduced fewer than 550 V-J features to 13, which were used in a naive Bayes classifier (R e1071). The Morisita-Horn index was used to measure how similar the thyroid and blood repertoires were. In TCRdb, the public reads were trimmed at Q25 with fastp and aligned with MiXCR, with productive beta chains retained. CDR3 protein duplicates are merged, each entry listing the most common genes and DNA. TCRdb, not the original authors, processed these V and J calls. This sample gives about 840,000 distinct CDR3 sequences in total; around 39% of them show up just once. The ten largest make up approximately 8.7% of the sample.

The full study reports these points: In validation, progression to ophthalmopathy was predicted by the model with 70.59% sensitivity and approximately 78% specificity, a median of about 6.8 months before onset. Most expanded thyroid clonotypes (frequency above 0.001) were also detected in blood, a finding suggesting that blood repertoires may reflect thyroid immune responses. Ophthalmopathy was separated from stable hyperthyroidism by a 13 V-J signature model, with around 90% sensitivity and approximately 81% specificity obtained in cross-validation and 80%/75% obtained in testing. Sample size was not statistically predetermined, and investigators were not blinded to group allocation.

Stable Graves' hyperthyroidism was defined as the absence of progression to ophthalmopathy over 18 months of follow-up. Hyperthyroidism patients were newly diagnosed, with disease duration under 2 months, and aged 18 to 65 years. Exclusion was applied to patients with uncontrolled infections, other autoimmune diseases, pregnancy or lactation. Clinical symptoms, serum thyroxine and TRAb, thyroid ultrasound, and orbital computed tomography formed the basis for the diagnoses. PBMCs were isolated from about 10 ml of fresh peripheral blood by Ficoll-Paque density gradient centrifugation. Total RNA was extracted with Trizol reagent, and quality was checked on an Agilent 2100 Bioanalyzer.

The chain uses TRBV11-2 and TRBJ2-7; 8 middle bases align to TRBD1. The sample consisted of blood. This TCR was sampled from a man between 18 and 29 years old with Graves' hyperthyroidism. The sequenced DNA is TGTGCCAGCAGCCCCGACAGGGGAGTATACGAGCAGTACTTC. This encodes CASSPDRGVYEQYF.